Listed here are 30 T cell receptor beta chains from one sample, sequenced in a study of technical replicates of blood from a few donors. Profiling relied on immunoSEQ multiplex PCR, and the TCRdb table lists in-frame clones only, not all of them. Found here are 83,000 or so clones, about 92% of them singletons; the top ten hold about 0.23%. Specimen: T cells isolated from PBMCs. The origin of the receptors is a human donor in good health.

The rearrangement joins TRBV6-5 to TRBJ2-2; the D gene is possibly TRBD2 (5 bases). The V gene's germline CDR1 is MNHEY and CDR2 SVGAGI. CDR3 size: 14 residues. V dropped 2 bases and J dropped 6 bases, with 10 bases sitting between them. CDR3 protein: CASSYRERAGELFF. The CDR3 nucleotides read TGTGCCAGCAGTTACAGGGAGAGGGCCGGGGAGCTGTTTTTT.

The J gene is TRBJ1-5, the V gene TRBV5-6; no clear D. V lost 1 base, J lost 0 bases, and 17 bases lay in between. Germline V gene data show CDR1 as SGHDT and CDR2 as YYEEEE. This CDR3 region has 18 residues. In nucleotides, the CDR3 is TGTGCCAGCAGCTTGTATCCCGGGAAAGTGTATAGCAATCAGCCCCAGCATTTT. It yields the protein CASSLYPGKVYSNQPQHF. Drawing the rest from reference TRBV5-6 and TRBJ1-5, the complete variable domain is DAGVTQSPTHLIKTRGQQVTLRCSPKSGHDTVSWYQQALGQGPQFIFQYYEEEERQRGNFPDRFSGHQFPNYSSELNVNALLLGDSALYLCASSLYPGKVYSNQPQHFGDGTRLSIL.

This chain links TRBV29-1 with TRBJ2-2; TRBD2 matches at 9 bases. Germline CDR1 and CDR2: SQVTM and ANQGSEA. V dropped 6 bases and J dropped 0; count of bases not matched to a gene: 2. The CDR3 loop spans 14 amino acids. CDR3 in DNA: TGCAGCGTCAGGACTAGCGCGAACACCGGGGAGCTGTTTTTT. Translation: CSVRTSANTGELFF.

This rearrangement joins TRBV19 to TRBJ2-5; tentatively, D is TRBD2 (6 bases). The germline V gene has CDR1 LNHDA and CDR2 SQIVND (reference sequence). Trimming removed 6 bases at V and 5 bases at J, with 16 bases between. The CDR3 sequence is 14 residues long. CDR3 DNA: TGTGCCAGTAGGCGAAGCGGGCCCGGGGAGACCCAGTACTTC. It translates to CASRRSGPGETQYF.

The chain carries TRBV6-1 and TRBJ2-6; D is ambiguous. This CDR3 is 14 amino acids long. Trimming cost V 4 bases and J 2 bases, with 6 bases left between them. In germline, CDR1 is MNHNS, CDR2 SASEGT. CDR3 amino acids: CASSVETGANVLTF. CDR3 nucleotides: TGTGCCAGCAGTGTTGAGACTGGGGCCAACGTCCTGACTTTC.

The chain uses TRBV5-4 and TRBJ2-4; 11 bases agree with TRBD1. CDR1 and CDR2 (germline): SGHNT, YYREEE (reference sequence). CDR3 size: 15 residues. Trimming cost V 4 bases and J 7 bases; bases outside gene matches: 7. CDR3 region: CASSEGQGGKNIQYF. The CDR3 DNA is TGTGCCAGCAGCGAGGGACAGGGGGGAAAGAACATTCAGTACTTC.

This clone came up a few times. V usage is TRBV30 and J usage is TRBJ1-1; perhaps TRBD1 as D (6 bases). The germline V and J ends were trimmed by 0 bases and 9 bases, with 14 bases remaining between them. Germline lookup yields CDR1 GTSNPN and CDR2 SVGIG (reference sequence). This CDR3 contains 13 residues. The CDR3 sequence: CAWSVGRGAQAFF. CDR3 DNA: TGTGCCTGGAGTGTAGGCAGGGGTGCTCAAGCTTTCTTT.

The CDR3 DNA sequence: TGTGCCAGCAGGTACTTTGGGGCACAGAACACTGAAGCTTTCTTT. This codes for CASRYFGAQNTEAFF. The chain joins TRBV27 to TRBJ1-1; D is possibly TRBD1 (5 bases). The V end lost 6 bases, the J end lost 1 base, and 15 bases lay between the germline ends. Germline assignment: CDR1 MNHEY and CDR2 SMNVEV (reference sequence). This CDR3 region has 15 residues.

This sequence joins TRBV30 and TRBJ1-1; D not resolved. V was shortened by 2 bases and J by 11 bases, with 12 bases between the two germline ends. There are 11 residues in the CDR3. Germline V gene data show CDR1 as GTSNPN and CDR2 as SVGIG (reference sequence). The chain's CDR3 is CAWSFTRWAFF. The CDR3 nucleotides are TGTGCCTGGAGTTTTACAAGATGGGCTTTCTTT.

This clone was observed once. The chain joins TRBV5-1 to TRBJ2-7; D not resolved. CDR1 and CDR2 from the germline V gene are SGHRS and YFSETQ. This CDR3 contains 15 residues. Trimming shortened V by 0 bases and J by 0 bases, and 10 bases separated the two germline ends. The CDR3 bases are TGCGCCAGCAGCTTGGCAACTGTGAGCTCCTACGAGCAGTACTTC. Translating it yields CASSLATVSSYEQYF.

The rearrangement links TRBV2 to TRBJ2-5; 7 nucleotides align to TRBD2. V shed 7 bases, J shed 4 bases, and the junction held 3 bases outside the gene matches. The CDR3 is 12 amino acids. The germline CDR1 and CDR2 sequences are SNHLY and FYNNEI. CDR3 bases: TGTGCCAGCAAAGCGGGGTTAGAGACCCAGTACTTC. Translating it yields CASKAGLETQYF.

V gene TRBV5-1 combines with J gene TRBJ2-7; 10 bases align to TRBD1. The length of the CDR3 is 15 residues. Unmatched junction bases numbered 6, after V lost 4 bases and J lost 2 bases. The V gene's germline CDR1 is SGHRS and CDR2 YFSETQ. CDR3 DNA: TGCGCCAGCAGCATACGGACAGGGGGGACCTACGAGCAGTACTTC. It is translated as CASSIRTGGTYEQYF.

The chain's CDR3 is CASSARQGGNTEAFF. The CDR3 bases are TGTGCCAGCAGCGCCCGACAGGGGGGGAACACTGAAGCTTTCTTT. This chain links TRBV21-1 with TRBJ1-1; TRBD1 is the table's D call, not checked against the DNA. TRBV21-1 is flagged as a pseudogene. This CDR3 is built from 15 residues.

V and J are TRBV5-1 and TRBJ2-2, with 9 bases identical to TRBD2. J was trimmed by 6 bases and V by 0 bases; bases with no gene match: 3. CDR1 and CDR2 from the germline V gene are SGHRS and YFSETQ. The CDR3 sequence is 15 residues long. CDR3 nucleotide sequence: TGCGCCAGCAGCTTGGTCGCGGGAGGGCCCGGGGAGCTGTTTTTT. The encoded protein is CASSLVAGGPGELFF.

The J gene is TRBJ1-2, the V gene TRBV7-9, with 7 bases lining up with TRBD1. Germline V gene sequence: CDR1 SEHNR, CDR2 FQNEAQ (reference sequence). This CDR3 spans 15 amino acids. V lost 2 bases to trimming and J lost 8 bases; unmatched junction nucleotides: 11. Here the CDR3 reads CASSLKDQGGHGYTF. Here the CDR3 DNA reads TGTGCCAGCAGCTTAAAAGACCAGGGGGGACACGGCTACACCTTC.

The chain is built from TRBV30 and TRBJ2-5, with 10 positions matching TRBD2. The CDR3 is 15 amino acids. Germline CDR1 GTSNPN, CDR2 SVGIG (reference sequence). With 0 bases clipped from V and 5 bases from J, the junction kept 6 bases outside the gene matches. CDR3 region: CAWSVLAGPGETQYF. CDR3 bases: TGTGCCTGGAGTGTACTAGCGGGACCGGGGGAGACCCAGTACTTC.

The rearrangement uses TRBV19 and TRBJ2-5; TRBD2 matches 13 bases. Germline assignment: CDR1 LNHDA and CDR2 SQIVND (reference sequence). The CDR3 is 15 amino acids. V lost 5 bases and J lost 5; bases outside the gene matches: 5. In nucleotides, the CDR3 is TGTGCCAGTAGTGAACTAGCGGGAGGGTGGGAGACCCAGTACTTC. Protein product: CASSELAGGWETQYF.

CDR3 region: CASSYYSDQPQHF. The CDR3, as DNA: TGTGCCAGCAGTTACTACTCGGATCAGCCCCAGCATTTT. The V gene is TRBV28, the J gene TRBJ1-5; D gene unclear. Trimming took 4 bases from V and 5 from J, leaving 9 bases between them. Per the germline V gene, CDR1 is MDHEN and CDR2 is SYDVKM. There are 13 residues in the CDR3.

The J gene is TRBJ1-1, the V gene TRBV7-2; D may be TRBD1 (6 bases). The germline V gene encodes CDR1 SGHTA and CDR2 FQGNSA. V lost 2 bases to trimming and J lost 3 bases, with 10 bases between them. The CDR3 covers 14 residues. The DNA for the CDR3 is TGTGCCAGCAGCTTAAGGGCAGGGGACACTGAAGCTTTCTTT. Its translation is CASSLRAGDTEAFF.

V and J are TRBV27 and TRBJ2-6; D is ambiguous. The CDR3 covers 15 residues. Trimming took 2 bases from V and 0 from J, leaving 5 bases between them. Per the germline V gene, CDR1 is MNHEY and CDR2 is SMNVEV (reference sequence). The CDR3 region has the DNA TGTGCCAGCAGTTTAGAGTTCTCTGGGGCCAACGTCCTGACTTTC. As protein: CASSLEFSGANVLTF.

Written as DNA, the CDR3 is TGTGCCAGCGGGGGGGTGCAGGCTAACTATGGCTACACCTTC. Residues: CASGGVQANYGYTF. The genes are TRBV5-5 and TRBJ1-2, with D perhaps TRBD1 (5 bases). There are 14 residues in the CDR3. V dropped 7 bases and J dropped 0 bases, with 13 bases sitting between them. Germline CDR1 SGHKS, CDR2 YYEKEE (reference sequence).

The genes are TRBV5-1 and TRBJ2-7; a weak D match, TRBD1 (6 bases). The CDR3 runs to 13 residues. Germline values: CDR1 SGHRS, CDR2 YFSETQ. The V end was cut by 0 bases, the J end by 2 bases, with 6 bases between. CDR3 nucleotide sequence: TGCGCCAGCAGCTTGGACAGGGCCTACGAGCAGTACTTC. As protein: CASSLDRAYEQYF.

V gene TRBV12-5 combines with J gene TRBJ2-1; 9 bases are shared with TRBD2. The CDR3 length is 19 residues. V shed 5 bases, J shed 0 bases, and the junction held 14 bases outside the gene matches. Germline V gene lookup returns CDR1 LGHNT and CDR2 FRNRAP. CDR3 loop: CASGPRGRTSVSSYNEQFF. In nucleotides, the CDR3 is TGTGCTAGTGGTCCCCGGGGCCGGACTAGCGTTAGCTCCTACAATGAGCAGTTCTTC.

Here the CDR3 reads CATTTGTTNEKLFF. CDR3 nucleotides: TGTGCCACCACGACAGGGACAACTAATGAAAAACTGTTTTTT. The chain has TRBV28 and TRBJ1-4, with 7 positions matching TRBD1. This CDR3 comprises 14 residues. Germline V gene data show CDR1 as MDHEN and CDR2 as SYDVKM. The V gene end was trimmed by 10 bases and the J gene end by 0 bases; junction bases not matched to a gene: 5.

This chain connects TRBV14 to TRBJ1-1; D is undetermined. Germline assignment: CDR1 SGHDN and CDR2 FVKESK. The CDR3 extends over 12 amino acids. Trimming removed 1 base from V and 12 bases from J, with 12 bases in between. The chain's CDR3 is CASSQVSEQTFF. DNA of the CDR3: TGTGCCAGCAGCCAAGTTTCAGAACAGACTTTCTTT. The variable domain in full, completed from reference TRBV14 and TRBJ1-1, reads EAGVTQFPSHSVIEKGQTVTLRCDPISGHDNLYWYRRVMGKEIKFLLHFVKESKQDESGMPNNRFLAERTGGTYSTLKVQPAELEDSGVYFCASSQVSEQTFFGQGTRLTVV.

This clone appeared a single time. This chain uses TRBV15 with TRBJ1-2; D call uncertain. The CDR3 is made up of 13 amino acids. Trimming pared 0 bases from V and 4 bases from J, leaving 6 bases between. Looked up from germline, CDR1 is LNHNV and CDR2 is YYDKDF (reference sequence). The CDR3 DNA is TGTGCCACCAGCAGAGAGAGTTCCTATGGCTACACCTTC. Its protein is CATSRESSYGYTF. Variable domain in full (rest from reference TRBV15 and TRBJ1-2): DAMVIQNPRYQVTQFGKPVTLSCSQTLNHNVMYWYQQKSSQAPKLLFHYYDKDFNNEADTPDNFQSRRPNTSFCFLDIRSPGLGDTAMYLCATSRESSYGYTFGSGTRLTVV.

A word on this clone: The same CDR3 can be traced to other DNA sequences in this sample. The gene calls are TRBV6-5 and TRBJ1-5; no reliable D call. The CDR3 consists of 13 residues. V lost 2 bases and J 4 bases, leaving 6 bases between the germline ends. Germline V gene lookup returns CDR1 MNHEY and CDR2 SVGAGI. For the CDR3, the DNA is TGTGCCAGCAGTTACCGGGGAAATCAGCCCCAGCATTTT. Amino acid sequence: CASSYRGNQPQHF.

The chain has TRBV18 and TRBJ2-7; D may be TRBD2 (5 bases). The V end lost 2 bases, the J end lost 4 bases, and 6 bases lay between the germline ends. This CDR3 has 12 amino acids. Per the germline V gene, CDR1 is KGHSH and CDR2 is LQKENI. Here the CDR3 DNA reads TGTGCCAGCTCACCAACGGGATACGAGCAGTACTTC. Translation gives CASSPTGYEQYF. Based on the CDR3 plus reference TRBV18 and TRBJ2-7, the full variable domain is NAGVMQNPRHLVRRRGQEARLRCSPMKGHSHVYWYRQLPEEGLKFMVYLQKENIIDESGMPKERFSAEFPKEGPSILRIQQVVRGDSAAYFCASSPTGYEQYFGPGTRLTVT.

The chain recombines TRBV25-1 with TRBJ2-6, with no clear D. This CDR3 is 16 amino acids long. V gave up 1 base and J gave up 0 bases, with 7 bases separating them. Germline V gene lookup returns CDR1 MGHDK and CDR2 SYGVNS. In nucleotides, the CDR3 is TGTGCCAGCAGTGAATTGCGAAGCTCTGGGGCCAACGTCCTGACTTTC. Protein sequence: CASSELRSSGANVLTF.

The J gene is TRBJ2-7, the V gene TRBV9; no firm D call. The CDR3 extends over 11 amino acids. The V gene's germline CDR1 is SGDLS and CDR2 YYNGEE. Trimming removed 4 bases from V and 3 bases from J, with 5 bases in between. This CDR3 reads CASSSSYEQYF. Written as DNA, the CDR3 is TGTGCCAGCAGCTCCAGCTACGAGCAGTACTTC.